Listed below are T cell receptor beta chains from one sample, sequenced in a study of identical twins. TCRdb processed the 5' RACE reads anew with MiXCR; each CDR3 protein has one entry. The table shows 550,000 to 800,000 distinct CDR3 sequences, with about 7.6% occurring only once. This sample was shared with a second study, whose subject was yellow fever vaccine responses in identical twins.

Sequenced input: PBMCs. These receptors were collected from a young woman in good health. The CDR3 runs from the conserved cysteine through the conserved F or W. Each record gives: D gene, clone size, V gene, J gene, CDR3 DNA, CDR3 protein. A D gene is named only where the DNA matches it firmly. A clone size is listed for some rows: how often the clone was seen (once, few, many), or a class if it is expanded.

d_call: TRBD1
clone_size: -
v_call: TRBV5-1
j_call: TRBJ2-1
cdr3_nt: TGCGCCAGCAGCAGGCCGACAGGGAGTGAGCAGTTCTTC
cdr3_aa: CASSRPTGSEQFF

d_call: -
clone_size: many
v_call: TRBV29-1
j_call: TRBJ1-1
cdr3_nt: TGCAGCGTTGAAGGTGGTAGGACTGAAGCTTTCTTT
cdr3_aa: CSVEGGRTEAFF

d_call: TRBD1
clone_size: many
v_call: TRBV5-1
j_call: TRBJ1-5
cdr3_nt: TGCGCCAGCAGCCCGGAGGGACAGAGTAACAATCAGCCCCAGCATTTT
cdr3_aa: CASSPEGQSNNQPQHF

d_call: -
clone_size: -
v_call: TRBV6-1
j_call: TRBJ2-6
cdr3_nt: TGTGCCAGCGCCCTCGGGAGCGTTACCGGGGCCAACGTCCTGACTTTC
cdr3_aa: CASALGSVTGANVLTF

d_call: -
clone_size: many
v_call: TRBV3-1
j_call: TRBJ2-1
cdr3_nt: TGTGCCAGCAGCCAGACTTTAGCTGGTGAGCAGTTCTTC
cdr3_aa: CASSQTLAGEQFF

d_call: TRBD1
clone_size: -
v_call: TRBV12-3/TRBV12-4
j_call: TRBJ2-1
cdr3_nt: TGTGCCAGCAGTAATCCGGGACAGGGGGCCTCCTACAATGAGCAGTTCTTC
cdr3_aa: CASSNPGQGASYNEQFF

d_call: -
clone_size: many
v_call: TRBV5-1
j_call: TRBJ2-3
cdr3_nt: TGCGCCAGCAGCTCCGCCGGGGCTAGCATTCACACAGATACGCAGTATTTT
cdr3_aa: CASSSAGASIHTDTQYF

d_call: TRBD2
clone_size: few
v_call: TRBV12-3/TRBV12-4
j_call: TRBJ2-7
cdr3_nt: TGTGCCAGCAGTTTAGCGCGACTAGCGGGAGGCGAGCAGTACTTC
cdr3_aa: CASSLARLAGGEQYF

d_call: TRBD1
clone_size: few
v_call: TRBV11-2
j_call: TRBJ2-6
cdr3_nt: TGTGCCAGCAGCCGGGACAGGGTTGGCTCTGGGGCCAACGTCCTGACTTTC
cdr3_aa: CASSRDRVGSGANVLTF

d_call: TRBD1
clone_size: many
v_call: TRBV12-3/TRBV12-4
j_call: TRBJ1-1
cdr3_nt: TGTGCCAGCAGCCGGAAGACAGGGATCAACACTGAAGCTTTCTTT
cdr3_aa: CASSRKTGINTEAFF

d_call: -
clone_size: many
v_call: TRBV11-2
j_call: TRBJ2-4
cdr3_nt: TGTGCCAGCAGCTTAGGGGCGGGGTTAGACATTCAGTACTTC
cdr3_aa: CASSLGAGLDIQYF

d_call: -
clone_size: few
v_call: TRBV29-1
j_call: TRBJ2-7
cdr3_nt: TGCAGCGCCTGGACGGGGAGCTCCTACGAGCAGTACTTC
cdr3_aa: CSAWTGSSYEQYF

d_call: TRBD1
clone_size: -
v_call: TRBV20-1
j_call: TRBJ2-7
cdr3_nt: TGCAGTGCTAAAGACAGGGGGACCATTCACGAGCAGTACTTC
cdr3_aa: CSAKDRGTIHEQYF

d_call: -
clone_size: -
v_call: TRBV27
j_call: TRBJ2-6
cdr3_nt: TGTGCCAGCAGTTATGGGTACTCTGGGGCCAACGTCCTGACTTTC
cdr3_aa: CASSYGYSGANVLTF

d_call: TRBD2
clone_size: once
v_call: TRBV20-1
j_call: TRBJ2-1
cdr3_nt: TGCAGTGCTACTAGCGGGGGGGCCTACCCAATAAATGAGCAGTTCTTC
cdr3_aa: CSATSGGAYPINEQFF

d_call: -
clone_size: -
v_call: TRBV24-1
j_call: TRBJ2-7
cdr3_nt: TGTGCCACCCCTTTTTACGAGCAGTACTTC
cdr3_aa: CATPFYEQYF

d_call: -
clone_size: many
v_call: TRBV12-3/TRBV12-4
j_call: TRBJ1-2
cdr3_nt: TGTGCCAGCAGTTTAAAGGGATACTATGGCTACACCTTC
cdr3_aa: CASSLKGYYGYTF

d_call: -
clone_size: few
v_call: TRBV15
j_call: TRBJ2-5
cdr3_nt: TGTGCCACCAGCAGAGGTGGGAATTACCAAGAGACCCAGTACTTC
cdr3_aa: CATSRGGNYQETQYF

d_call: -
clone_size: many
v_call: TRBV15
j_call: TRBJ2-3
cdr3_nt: TGTGCCACCAGCCTTGACTATAGCGTTAGCACAGATACGCAGTATTTT
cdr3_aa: CATSLDYSVSTDTQYF

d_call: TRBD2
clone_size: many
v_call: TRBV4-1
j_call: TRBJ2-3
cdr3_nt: TGCGCCAGCAGCCAAGTAGAGGGCGGGGGGGCCTTAGATACGCAGTATTTT
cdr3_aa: CASSQVEGGGALDTQYF

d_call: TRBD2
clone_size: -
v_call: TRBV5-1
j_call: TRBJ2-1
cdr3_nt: TGCGCCAGCAGGACCCGTAGCGGGGCCCCCTACAGTGAGCAGTTCTTC
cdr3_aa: CASRTRSGAPYSEQFF

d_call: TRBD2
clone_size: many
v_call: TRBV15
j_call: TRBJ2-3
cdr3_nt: TGTGCCACCAGCAGAGAAAGGGTTAGCGGGAGGGCCGTGGGCACAGATACGCAGTATTTT
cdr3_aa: CATSRERVSGRAVGTDTQYF

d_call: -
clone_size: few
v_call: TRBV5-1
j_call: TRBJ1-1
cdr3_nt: TGCGCCAGCAGCTGGGGTGGGGGACCTAACACTGAAGCTTTCTTT
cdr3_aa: CASSWGGGPNTEAFF

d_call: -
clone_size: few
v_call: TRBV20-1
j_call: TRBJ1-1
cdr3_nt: TGCTGTGCTAGGGTGGTTGGTCGCACAGGAATGGGGACTGAAGCTTTCTTT
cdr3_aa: CCARVVGRTGMGTEAFF

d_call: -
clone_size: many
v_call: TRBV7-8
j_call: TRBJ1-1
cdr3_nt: TGTGCCAGCACCAGAGGTGGGGGTCCTGAAGCTTTCTTT
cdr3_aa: CASTRGGGPEAFF

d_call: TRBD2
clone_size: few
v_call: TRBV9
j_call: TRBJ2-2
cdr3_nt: TGTGCCAGCAGCGTAGTAGGATTAGCGGGAGGAAACACCGGGGAGCTGTTTTTT
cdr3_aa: CASSVVGLAGGNTGELFF

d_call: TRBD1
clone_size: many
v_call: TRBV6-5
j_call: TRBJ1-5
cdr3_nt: TGTGCCAGCAGTTACTCGGGACAGGGTCAGCCCCAGCATTTT
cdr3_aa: CASSYSGQGQPQHF

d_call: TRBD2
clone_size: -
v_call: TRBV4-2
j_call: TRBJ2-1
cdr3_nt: TGTGCCAGCAGCCAAGGAGATAGCGGGGCTCACAATGAGCAGTTCTTC
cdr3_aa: CASSQGDSGAHNEQFF

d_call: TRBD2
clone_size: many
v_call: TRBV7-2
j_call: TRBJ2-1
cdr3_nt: TGTGCCAGCATCCCGGGAGGATTAGACAATGAGCAGTTCTTC
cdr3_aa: CASIPGGLDNEQFF

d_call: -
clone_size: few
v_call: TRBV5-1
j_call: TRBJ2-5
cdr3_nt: TGCGCCAGCAGCGCAACAGGGCCCCAAGAGACCCAGTACTTC
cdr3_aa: CASSATGPQETQYF

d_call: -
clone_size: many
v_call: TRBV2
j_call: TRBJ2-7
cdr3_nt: TGTGCCAGCAGGCCTGACTTATACGAGCAGTACTTC
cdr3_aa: CASRPDLYEQYF

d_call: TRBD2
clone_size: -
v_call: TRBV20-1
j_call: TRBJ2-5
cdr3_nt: TGCAGTGCTAGTGGAGCGGGACCCGGAGGAGAGACCCAGTACTTC
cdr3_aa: CSASGAGPGGETQYF

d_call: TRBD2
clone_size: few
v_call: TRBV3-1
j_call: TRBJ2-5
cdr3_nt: TGTGCCAGCAGCTATGGACTAGCGGGGGGTAGGGAGACCCAGTACTTC
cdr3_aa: CASSYGLAGGRETQYF

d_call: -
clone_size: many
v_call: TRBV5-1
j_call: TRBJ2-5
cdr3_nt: TGCGCCAGCAGCTTGGCCGGGTCCATGAAAGAGACCCAGTACTTC
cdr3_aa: CASSLAGSMKETQYF

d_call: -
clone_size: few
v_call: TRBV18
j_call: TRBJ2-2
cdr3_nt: TGTGCCAGCTCACCACGGCTCGAGAACACCGGGGAGCTGTTTTTT
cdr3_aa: CASSPRLENTGELFF

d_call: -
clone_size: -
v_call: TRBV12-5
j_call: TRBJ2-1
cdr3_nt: TGTGCAGCGATGGACAACTACAATGAGCAGTTCTTC
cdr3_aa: CAAMDNYNEQFF

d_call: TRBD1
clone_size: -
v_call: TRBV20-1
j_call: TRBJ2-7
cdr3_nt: TGCAGTGCCCAAACGGACAGGGTGCCCTACGAGCAGTACTTC
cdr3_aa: CSAQTDRVPYEQYF

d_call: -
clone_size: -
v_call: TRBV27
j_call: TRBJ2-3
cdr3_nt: TGTGCCAGCAGTTCGCGGACAGCTACTAGCACAGATACGCAGTATTTT
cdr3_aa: CASSSRTATSTDTQYF

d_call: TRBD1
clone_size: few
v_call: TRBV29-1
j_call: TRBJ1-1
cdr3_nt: TGCAGCGCCTCGACAGGGTTCACTGAAGCTTTCTTT
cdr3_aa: CSASTGFTEAFF

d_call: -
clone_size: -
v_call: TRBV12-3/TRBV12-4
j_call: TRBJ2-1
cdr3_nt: TGTGCCAGCTGTAATATCGGACGGGAAAGAGGGAATGAGCAGTTCTTC
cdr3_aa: CASCNIGRERGNEQFF

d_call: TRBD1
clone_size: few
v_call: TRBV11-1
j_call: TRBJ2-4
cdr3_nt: TGTGCCAGCAGGCCTATCAGACAGGGCGTACCCTCCAAAAACATTCAGTACTTC
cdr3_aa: CASRPIRQGVPSKNIQYF

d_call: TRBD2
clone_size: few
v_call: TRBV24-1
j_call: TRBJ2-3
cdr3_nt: TGTGCCATACAGACTAGCGGAAGCACAGATACGCAGTATTTT
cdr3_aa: CAIQTSGSTDTQYF

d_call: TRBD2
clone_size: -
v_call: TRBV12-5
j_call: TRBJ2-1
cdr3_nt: TGTGCTAGTGGTTTAGTAGCGGGAGCCCACTACAATGAGCAGTTCTTC
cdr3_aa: CASGLVAGAHYNEQFF

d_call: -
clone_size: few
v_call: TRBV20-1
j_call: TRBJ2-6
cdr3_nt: TGCAGTGCTAGAGATTCGGCGCGCTCTGGGGCCAACGTCCTGACTTTC
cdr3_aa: CSARDSARSGANVLTF

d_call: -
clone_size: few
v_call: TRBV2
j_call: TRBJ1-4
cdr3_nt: TGTGCCAGCAGTGACGAAGAAAAACTGTTTTTT
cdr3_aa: CASSDEEKLFF

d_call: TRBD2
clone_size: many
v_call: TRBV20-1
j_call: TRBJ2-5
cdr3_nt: TGCAGTGCTAGCGGGGGGGAGACCCAGTACTTC
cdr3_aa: CSASGGETQYF

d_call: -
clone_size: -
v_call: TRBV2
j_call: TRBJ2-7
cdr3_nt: TGTGCCAGCAGTGAAGCGCTCAAATCCTCCTACGAGCAGTACTTC
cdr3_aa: CASSEALKSSYEQYF

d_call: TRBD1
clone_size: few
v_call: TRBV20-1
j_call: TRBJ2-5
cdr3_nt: TGCAGTGCTCCGACAGGGGGCCTTACAGAGACCCAGTACTTC
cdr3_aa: CSAPTGGLTETQYF

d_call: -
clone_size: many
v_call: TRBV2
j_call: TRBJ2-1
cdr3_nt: TGTGCCAGCAGTGCTCGGGACAATGAGCAGTTCTTC
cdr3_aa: CASSARDNEQFF

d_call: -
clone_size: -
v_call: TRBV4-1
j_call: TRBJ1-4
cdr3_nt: TGCGCCAGCAGCCAAGATCCCAGGGTCCGGATAACTAATGAAAAACTGTTATTT
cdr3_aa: CASSQDPRVRITNEKLLF

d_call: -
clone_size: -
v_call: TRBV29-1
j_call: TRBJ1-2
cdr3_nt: TGCAGCGTTGAAGATCAGGGGTCCTATGGCTACACCTTC
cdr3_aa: CSVEDQGSYGYTF

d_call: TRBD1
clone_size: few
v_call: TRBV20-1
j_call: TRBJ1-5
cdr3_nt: TGCAGTGCTAGAGAGCAGGGGGATCAGCCCCAGCATTTT
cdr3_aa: CSAREQGDQPQHF

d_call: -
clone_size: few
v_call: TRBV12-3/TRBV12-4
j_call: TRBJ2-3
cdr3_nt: TGTGCCAGCAGTTTTTTCTCTGACAGGCCCTCCCATACGCAGTATTTT
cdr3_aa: CASSFFSDRPSHTQYF

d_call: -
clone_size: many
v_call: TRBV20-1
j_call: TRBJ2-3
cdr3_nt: TGCAGTGCTAGCCCAGGGGGGATAGATACGCAGTATTTT
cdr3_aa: CSASPGGIDTQYF

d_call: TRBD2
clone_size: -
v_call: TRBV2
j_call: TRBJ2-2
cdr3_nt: TGTGCCATCAGTTGGACTAGCGGGGGGCTCCTATCGAACACCGGGGAGCTGTTTTTT
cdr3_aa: CAISWTSGGLLSNTGELFF

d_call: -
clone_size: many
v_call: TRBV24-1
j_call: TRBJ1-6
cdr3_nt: TGTGCCACCAGTCGGGGGACACTTAATTCACCCCTCCACTTT
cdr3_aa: CATSRGTLNSPLHF

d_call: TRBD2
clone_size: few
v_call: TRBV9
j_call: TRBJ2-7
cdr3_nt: TGTGCCAGCAGCGTAGAGGGCGGGGGGGACGAGCAGTACTTC
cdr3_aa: CASSVEGGGDEQYF

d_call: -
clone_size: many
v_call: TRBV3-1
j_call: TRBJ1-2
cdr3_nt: TGTGCCAGCAGCCCGGGCCCCGGGGGCTATGGCTACACCTTC
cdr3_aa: CASSPGPGGYGYTF

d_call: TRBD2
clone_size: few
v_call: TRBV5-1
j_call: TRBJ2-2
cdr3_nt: TGCGCCAGCAGCTCCATACTAGCGGGGGGGCCGTCCGGGGAGCTGTTTTTT
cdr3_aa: CASSSILAGGPSGELFF